The 29 T cell receptor beta chains given below trace back to one sample, sequenced in a study of identifying expanded T cells in peripheral blood. Method: immunoSEQ multiplex PCR; TCRdb's copy keeps in-frame clones and lacks some. The sample yields about 100,000 clones, around 89% seen once. Sequencing used blood. The receptors were gathered from a person aged 18 to 75 in good health.

The chain carries TRBV6-1 and TRBJ2-2; 7 bases align to TRBD1. Germline trimming cut 11 bases from V and 1 base from J; bases unmatched to any gene: 7. CDR1 is MNHNS and CDR2 is SASEGT in the germline V gene. The CDR3 consists of 14 residues. CDR3 bases: TGTGCCGTCCGGAGGACAGGGAACACCGGGGAGCTGTTTTTT. Its translation: CAVRRTGNTGELFF.

This sequence joins TRBV30 and TRBJ1-1, with TRBD1 identical over 9 bases. The CDR3 has 12 residues. Germline V gene data show CDR1 as GTSNPN and CDR2 as SVGIG (reference sequence). Trimming at V came to 2 bases and at J to 8 bases, leaving 3 bases not matched to a gene. The CDR3 region is CAWSQTGGEAFF. The DNA of the CDR3 is TGTGCCTGGAGTCAGACAGGGGGGGAAGCTTTCTTT.

In the case of this clone: Given the absence of the conserved phenylalanine or tryptophan at the CDR3 end, a read error is likely. The limits of the CDR3 on the DNA are not certain, so only TCRdb's listed CDR3 is given. The gene calls are TRBV5-6 and TRBJ2-7; TRBD1, the D gene given by the table, was not confirmed from the DNA. The CDR3 comprises 9 residues, both ends counted. Per germline, CDR1 SGHDT and CDR2 YYEEEE. The CDR3 here is CASGLGATL.

J is TRBJ1-1 and V is TRBV18; TRBD1 aligns across 7 bases. This CDR3 has 17 residues. Unmatched junction bases numbered 11, after V lost 3 bases and J lost 1 base. CDR1 KGHSH and CDR2 LQKENI come from the germline V gene. CDR3 sequence reads: CASSPYTLQGKNTEAFF. The CDR3 bases are TGTGCCAGCTCACCTTATACTTTACAGGGGAAGAACACTGAAGCTTTCTTT.

In DNA, the CDR3 is TGTGCCAGCTCATTGGGACAGCGCTACGAGCAGTACTTC. This encodes CASSLGQRYEQYF. The chain employs TRBV18 and TRBJ2-7; 7 bases are shared with TRBD1. The CDR3 is 13 amino acids. Germline CDR1 and CDR2: KGHSH and LQKENI. The V and J ends lost 5 bases and 3 bases, in that order; junction bases with no gene match: 4.

The V and J genes are TRBV29-1 and TRBJ2-7; D is unclear. Germline lookup yields CDR1 SQVTM and CDR2 ANQGSEA. Trimming took off 1 base at V and 1 base at J, with 2 bases between the two ends. The CDR3 is 11 amino acids. The CDR3: CSVEVSYEQYF. CDR3 sequence (DNA): TGCAGCGTTGAAGTGTCCTACGAGCAGTACTTC.

V gene TRBV7-2 combines with J gene TRBJ2-3; tentatively, D is TRBD1 or TRBD2 (5 bases each). V was trimmed by 5 bases and J by 6 bases, leaving 15 bases between them. Germline assignment: CDR1 SGHTA and CDR2 FQGNSA. This CDR3 is 14 amino acids long. In DNA form, the CDR3 reads TGTGCCAGCAGCCCGTCGAGGGGCAGCGATACGCAGTATTTT. As protein: CASSPSRGSDTQYF.

The table lists this clone with a count of one. The V and J genes are TRBV19 and TRBJ2-7; D assignment may be TRBD1 or TRBD2 (6 bases each). Trimming removed 2 bases from V and 3 bases from J, with 11 bases in between. The germline gives CDR1 LNHDA, CDR2 SQIVND (reference sequence). The length of the CDR3 is 14 residues. The CDR3 reads CASSISGEVYEQYF. The CDR3 region has the DNA TGTGCCAGTAGTATATCAGGGGAGGTCTACGAGCAGTACTTC.

The chain uses TRBV18 and TRBJ1-4; 7 nucleotides align to TRBD1. With V trimmed by 5 bases and J by 0 bases, 3 bases remained unmatched. Germline CDR1 and CDR2: KGHSH and LQKENI. This CDR3 comprises 15 residues. The CDR3, as DNA: TGTGCCAGCTCATCGGGGACAGCAACTAATGAAAAACTGTTTTTT. This sequence encodes CASSSGTATNEKLFF.

The V gene is TRBV11-1, the J gene TRBJ2-2; D unclear. The CDR3 sequence is 13 residues long. Looked up from germline, CDR1 is SGHAT and CDR2 is FQDESV (reference sequence). V lost 5 bases and J 6 bases, leaving 10 bases between the germline ends. The CDR3 bases are TGTGCCAGCAGCCAAACACGGTCCGGGGAGCTGTTTTTT. This gives the protein CASSQTRSGELFF.

This chain links TRBV4-2 with TRBJ1-1; possible D gene TRBD1, 5 bases. The length of the CDR3 is 18 residues. Trimming left V 0 bases short and J 1 base short, with 18 bases between. CDR1 is LGHNA, CDR2 YNFKEQ, per germline. The DNA of the CDR3 is TGTGCCAGCAGCCAAGATCTTGGAGGGGTGGCGAGGAACACTGAAGCTTTCTTT. This encodes CASSQDLGGVARNTEAFF.

This chain joins TRBV2 and TRBJ1-4; D remains unclear. With 2 bases removed from V and 5 bases from J, the gap between germline ends came to 15 bases. The germline V gene encodes CDR1 SNHLY and CDR2 FYNNEI. The CDR3 length is 16 residues. CDR3 in amino acids: CASSERSKLTNEKLFF. CDR3 sequence (DNA): TGTGCCAGCAGTGAAAGGTCGAAGCTAACAAATGAAAAACTGTTTTTT.

There are a few counts of this clone. The gene calls are TRBV5-1 and TRBJ2-7, with TRBD2 matching over 12 bases. V shed 0 bases and J 3 bases; nucleotides not matched to a gene: 4. Per germline, CDR1 SGHRS and CDR2 YFSETQ. The CDR3 extends over 16 amino acids. The CDR3: CASSLAGLAGLYEQYF. CDR3 nucleotides: TGCGCCAGCAGCTTGGCTGGACTAGCGGGACTCTACGAGCAGTACTTC.

This clone was counted a single time. This chain uses TRBV6-1 with TRBJ2-5; possible D gene TRBD2, 7 bases. This CDR3 has 13 residues. The germline V gene encodes CDR1 MNHNS and CDR2 SASEGT. Trimming removed 7 bases from V and 5 bases from J, with 14 bases in between. CDR3 in amino acids: CASTSGGRETQYF. The CDR3 nucleotides are TGTGCCAGCACCTCGGGGGGCCGGGAGACCCAGTACTTC.

The V gene is TRBV5-1, the J gene TRBJ1-4; D gene uncertain. Germline V gene lookup returns CDR1 SGHRS and CDR2 YFSETQ. Trimming pared 3 bases from V and 6 bases from J, leaving 24 bases between. CDR3 size: 18 residues. The chain's CDR3 is CASSSRARVAYRDEKLFF. The DNA for the CDR3 is TGCGCCAGCAGCTCCCGGGCACGAGTAGCTTATAGGGATGAAAAACTGTTTTTT.

CDR3 residues: CASSLGGGNTIYF. DNA of the CDR3: TGTGCCAGCAGCTTAGGGGGTGGAAACACCATATATTTT. This rearrangement joins TRBV7-9 to TRBJ1-3; D call uncertain. Germline loops: CDR1 SEHNR, CDR2 FQNEAQ (reference sequence). This CDR3 region has 13 residues. Trimming cost V 1 base and J 3 bases, with 4 bases left between them.

This clone was detected a few times. This chain joins TRBV5-1 and TRBJ2-5, with D tentatively TRBD1 (5 bases). In germline, CDR1 is SGHRS, CDR2 YFSETQ. The CDR3 consists of 13 residues. The V end was cut by 0 bases, the J end by 3 bases, with 6 bases between. The CDR3 sequence is CASSLAREETQYF. CDR3 DNA: TGCGCCAGCAGCTTGGCCAGGGAAGAGACCCAGTACTTC.

The V and J genes are TRBV5-1 and TRBJ2-3; D perhaps matches TRBD2 (5 bases). CDR3 length: 14 amino acids. Germline V gene lookup returns CDR1 SGHRS and CDR2 YFSETQ. Trimming pared 6 bases from V and 2 bases from J, leaving 13 bases between. CDR3 DNA sequence: TGCGCCAGCAAAGTAACGGACTCCACAGATACGCAGTATTTT. Translating it yields CASKVTDSTDTQYF. Based on the CDR3 plus reference TRBV5-1 and TRBJ2-3, the full variable domain is KAGVTQTPRYLIKTRGQQVTLSCSPISGHRSVSWYQQTPGQGLQFLFEYFSETQRNKGNFPGRFSGRQFSNSRSEMNVSTLELGDSALYLCASKVTDSTDTQYFGPGTRLTVL.

This sequence joins TRBV5-1 and TRBJ1-1; 10 nucleotides match TRBD1. Germline V gene sequence: CDR1 SGHRS, CDR2 YFSETQ. Trimming at V came to 0 bases and at J to 1 base, leaving 6 bases not matched to a gene. This CDR3 has 17 residues. The CDR3 protein is CASSLVTGGLENTEAFF. CDR3 bases: TGCGCCAGCAGCTTGGTGACAGGGGGCCTTGAGAACACTGAAGCTTTCTTT.

The chain has TRBV6-5 and TRBJ1-5; D call uncertain. Between the trimmed V and J ends, which lost 4 bases and 0 bases, there was a span of 4 bases. Germline values: CDR1 MNHEY, CDR2 SVGAGI. The CDR3 runs 13 residues. CDR3 nucleotides: TGTGCCAGCAGTTTAGATAGCAATCAGCCCCAGCATTTT. This codes for CASSLDSNQPQHF.

The chain uses TRBV6-6 and TRBJ1-4; tentative D call: TRBD1 (5 bases). Looked up from germline, CDR1 is MNHNY and CDR2 is SVGAGI (reference sequence). The CDR3 length is 15 residues. The ends were cut back, 0 bases at V and 6 bases at J, with 11 bases in the middle. CDR3 sequence (DNA): TGTGCCAGCAGTTACTCAAGGGGCTGGGATGAAAAACTGTTTTTT. This encodes CASSYSRGWDEKLFF.

This sequence joins TRBV7-2 and TRBJ2-1, with 8 bases lining up with TRBD2. Germline CDR1 is SGHTA and CDR2 is FQGNSA. The CDR3 extends over 14 amino acids. With V trimmed by 0 bases and J by 7 bases, 2 bases remained unmatched. Here the CDR3 reads CASSLARGGNEQFF. CDR3 in DNA: TGTGCCAGCAGCTTAGCCCGGGGGGGGAATGAGCAGTTCTTC.

The V and J genes are TRBV20-1 and TRBJ1-2; D is possibly TRBD1 (6 bases). The CDR3 consists of 11 residues. CDR1 and CDR2 from the germline V gene are DFQATT and SNEGSKA (reference sequence). Trimming stripped 6 bases from V and 4 bases from J, with 9 bases between. Here the CDR3 reads CSAVDSYGYTF. In DNA form, the CDR3 reads TGCAGTGCCGTGGACAGCTATGGCTACACCTTC.

The chain employs TRBV25-1 and TRBJ2-1; a weak D match, TRBD2 (5 bases). V lost 5 bases to trimming and J lost 2 bases, with 16 bases between them. This CDR3 contains 16 residues. Germline values: CDR1 MGHDK, CDR2 SYGVNS. The CDR3 loop is CASSLNLATTYNEQFF. In nucleotides, the CDR3 is TGTGCCAGCAGTCTTAATCTGGCGACTACCTACAATGAGCAGTTCTTC.

In nucleotides, the CDR3 is TGTGCCAGCAGTGTTAGTTTGTCCCAAGAGACCCAGTACTTC. This sequence encodes CASSVSLSQETQYF. The chain is built from TRBV6-1 and TRBJ2-5; D is unresolved. Trimming stripped 4 bases from V and 1 base from J, with 10 bases between. This CDR3 is built from 14 residues. CDR1 and CDR2 from the germline V gene are MNHNS and SASEGT.

V gene TRBV7-3 combines with J gene TRBJ2-2, with D possibly being TRBD2 (5 bases). V was trimmed by 2 bases and J by 2 bases, leaving 12 bases between them. The CDR3 loop spans 16 amino acids. CDR1 is SGHTA and CDR2 is FQGTGA in the germline V gene. DNA of the CDR3: TGTGCCAGCAGCTTATCCCCCACGGGAAACACCGGGGAGCTGTTTTTT. It specifies CASSLSPTGNTGELFF. Using reference TRBV7-3 and TRBJ2-2 for the parts outside the CDR3, the full variable domain is GAGVSQTPSNKVTEKGKYVELRCDPISGHTALYWYRQSLGQGPEFLIYFQGTGAADDSGLPNDRFFAVRPEGSVSTLKIQRTERGDSAVYLCASSLSPTGNTGELFFGEGSRLTVL.

This CDR3 is CASSPGTSGIYEQYF. DNA for the CDR3: TGTGCCAGCAGCCCAGGGACTAGCGGGATATACGAGCAGTACTTC. The chain employs TRBV7-8 and TRBJ2-7; 13 nucleotides align to TRBD2. Losses at the gene ends were 5 bases for V and 4 bases for J; bases not matched to a gene: 5. CDR3 length: 15 residues. Germline loops: CDR1 SGHVS, CDR2 FQNEAQ.

The V call is TRBV9, the J call TRBJ2-5, with D perhaps TRBD2 (5 bases). The V end lost 2 bases, the J end lost 5 bases, and 10 bases lay between the germline ends. CDR3 length equals 13 residues. CDR1 SGDLS and CDR2 YYNGEE come from the germline V gene. The CDR3 is CASSVGGWETQYF. CDR3 DNA: TGTGCCAGCAGCGTCGGAGGCTGGGAGACCCAGTACTTC.

The chain carries TRBV7-2 and TRBJ1-3, with D possibly matching TRBD1 (5 bases). CDR3 length equals 15 residues. V gave up 3 bases and J gave up 2 bases, with 11 bases separating them. Germline-derived CDR1 and CDR2 are SGHTA and FQGNSA. The CDR3 sequence: CASSFGGWAGNTIYF. CDR3 in DNA: TGTGCCAGCAGCTTTGGGGGTTGGGCTGGAAACACCATATATTTT.